This record covers a single T cell receptor (beta chain). The antigen remains undetermined. Sorting from PBMCs produced CD4+ and CD8+ T cells. RNA was isolated and reverse transcribed to cDNA, the sequencing template. Repertoires were generated with immunoSEQ multiplex PCR, while TCRdb's copy carries only in-frame clones and drops some. The sample consists of approximately 99,000 clones, 45% to 70% of them appearing once. The source of the sample is a study of CD8+ T cells in alopecia areata. Study-level findings and limits: Compared with normal scalp, lesional scalp had higher clonality and more expanded CD8+ clones. Sharing of TCR sequences between patients (possibly for HLA-related reasons) was less clear than in mice.

V lost 4 bases and J lost 5; bases outside the gene matches: 7. Germline V gene sequence: CDR1 SGHDT, CDR2 YYEEEE. This CDR3 comprises 14 residues. The sample comprised CD8+ T cells sorted from blood. The clonotype comes from a human donor in good health. This chain links TRBV5-6 with TRBJ2-5, with TRBD1 identical over 8 bases. DNA for the CDR3: TGTGCCAGCAGCGGGACAGGTACAAGGGAGACCCAGTACTTC. Amino acids: CASSGTGTRETQYF. Supplemented by reference TRBV5-6 and TRBJ2-5, the full variable domain reads DAGVTQSPTHLIKTRGQQVTLRCSPKSGHDTVSWYQQALGQGPQFIFQYYEEEERQRGNFPDRFSGHQFPNYSSELNVNALLLGDSALYLCASSGTGTRETQYFGPGTRLLVL.